This T cell receptor beta chain was recorded in a study of cytomegalovirus exposure and HLA in healthy donors. Study-wide background: In an early release, HLA-typed donors contributed approximately 82 million unique TCR sequences. Study results and caveats: Most TCR sequences showed up rarely, but some public TCRs showed up in many donors.

PCR primers comprised 60 Vbeta and 13 Jbeta primers. The table came from immunoSEQ multiplex PCR; TCRdb's copy has only in-frame clones and leaves some out. The table lists some 51,000 clones. To note about this clone: Its matching antigen is unknown.

V gave up 3 bases and J gave up 5 bases; unmatched junction bases: 10. The CDR3 covers 16 residues. Germline-derived CDR1 and CDR2 are LGHNA and YSLEER. Sequenced material: PBMCs. This chain joins TRBV4-3 and TRBJ1-1, with 9 nucleotides matching TRBD1. This receptor was identified in a man aged 35 to 55 in good health and CMV-seropositive. This chain's CDR3 is CASSHFLTGGRTEAFF. The CDR3 bases are TGCGCCAGCAGCCACTTTTTGACAGGGGGTCGGACTGAAGCTTTCTTT.